The sequence of this TCR beta chain was determined in a study of T cell repertoires in cytomegalovirus infection. Study at large: It was the public TCR beta signatures that indicated both CMV infection and matching HLA type.

Germline V gene data show CDR1 as SEHNR and CDR2 as FQNEAQ (reference sequence). Trimming cost V 5 bases and J 2 bases, with 13 bases left between them. The CDR3 covers 14 residues. From the reads, TCRdb called clonotypes with MiXCR, one entry per CDR3 protein. Of about 24,000 distinct CDR3 sequences detected, under 25% appear once; the ten largest clones hold approximately 90%. This clonotype was detected ten times or more. Its antigen remains unknown. The chain uses TRBV7-9 and TRBJ2-7, with no clear D. Sequencing was performed on CD8+ T cells from cultured PBMCs, taken from culture after CMV antigen stimulation. The source is a human donor in good health (CMV status not recorded). Some clones in this sample may be carry-over from other donors' samples. In DNA, the CDR3 is TGTGCCAGCAGCCCTCAACCGGATCCCTACGAGCAGTACTTC. Translated: CASSPQPDPYEQYF.